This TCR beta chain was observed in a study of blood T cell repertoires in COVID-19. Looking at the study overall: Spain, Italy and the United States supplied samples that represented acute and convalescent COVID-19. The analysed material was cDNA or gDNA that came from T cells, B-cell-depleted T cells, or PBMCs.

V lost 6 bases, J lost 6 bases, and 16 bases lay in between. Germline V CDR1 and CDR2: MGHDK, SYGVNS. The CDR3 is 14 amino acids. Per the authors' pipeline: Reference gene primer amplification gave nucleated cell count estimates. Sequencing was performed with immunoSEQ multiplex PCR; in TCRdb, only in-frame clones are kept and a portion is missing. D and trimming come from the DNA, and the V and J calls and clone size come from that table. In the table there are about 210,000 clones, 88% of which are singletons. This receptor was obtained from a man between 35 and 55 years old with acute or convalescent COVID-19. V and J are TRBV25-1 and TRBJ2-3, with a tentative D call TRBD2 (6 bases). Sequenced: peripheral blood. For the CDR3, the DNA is TGTGCCAGCAGGGGGGGAATTCGGGCGGATACGCAGTATTTT. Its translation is CASRGGIRADTQYF.